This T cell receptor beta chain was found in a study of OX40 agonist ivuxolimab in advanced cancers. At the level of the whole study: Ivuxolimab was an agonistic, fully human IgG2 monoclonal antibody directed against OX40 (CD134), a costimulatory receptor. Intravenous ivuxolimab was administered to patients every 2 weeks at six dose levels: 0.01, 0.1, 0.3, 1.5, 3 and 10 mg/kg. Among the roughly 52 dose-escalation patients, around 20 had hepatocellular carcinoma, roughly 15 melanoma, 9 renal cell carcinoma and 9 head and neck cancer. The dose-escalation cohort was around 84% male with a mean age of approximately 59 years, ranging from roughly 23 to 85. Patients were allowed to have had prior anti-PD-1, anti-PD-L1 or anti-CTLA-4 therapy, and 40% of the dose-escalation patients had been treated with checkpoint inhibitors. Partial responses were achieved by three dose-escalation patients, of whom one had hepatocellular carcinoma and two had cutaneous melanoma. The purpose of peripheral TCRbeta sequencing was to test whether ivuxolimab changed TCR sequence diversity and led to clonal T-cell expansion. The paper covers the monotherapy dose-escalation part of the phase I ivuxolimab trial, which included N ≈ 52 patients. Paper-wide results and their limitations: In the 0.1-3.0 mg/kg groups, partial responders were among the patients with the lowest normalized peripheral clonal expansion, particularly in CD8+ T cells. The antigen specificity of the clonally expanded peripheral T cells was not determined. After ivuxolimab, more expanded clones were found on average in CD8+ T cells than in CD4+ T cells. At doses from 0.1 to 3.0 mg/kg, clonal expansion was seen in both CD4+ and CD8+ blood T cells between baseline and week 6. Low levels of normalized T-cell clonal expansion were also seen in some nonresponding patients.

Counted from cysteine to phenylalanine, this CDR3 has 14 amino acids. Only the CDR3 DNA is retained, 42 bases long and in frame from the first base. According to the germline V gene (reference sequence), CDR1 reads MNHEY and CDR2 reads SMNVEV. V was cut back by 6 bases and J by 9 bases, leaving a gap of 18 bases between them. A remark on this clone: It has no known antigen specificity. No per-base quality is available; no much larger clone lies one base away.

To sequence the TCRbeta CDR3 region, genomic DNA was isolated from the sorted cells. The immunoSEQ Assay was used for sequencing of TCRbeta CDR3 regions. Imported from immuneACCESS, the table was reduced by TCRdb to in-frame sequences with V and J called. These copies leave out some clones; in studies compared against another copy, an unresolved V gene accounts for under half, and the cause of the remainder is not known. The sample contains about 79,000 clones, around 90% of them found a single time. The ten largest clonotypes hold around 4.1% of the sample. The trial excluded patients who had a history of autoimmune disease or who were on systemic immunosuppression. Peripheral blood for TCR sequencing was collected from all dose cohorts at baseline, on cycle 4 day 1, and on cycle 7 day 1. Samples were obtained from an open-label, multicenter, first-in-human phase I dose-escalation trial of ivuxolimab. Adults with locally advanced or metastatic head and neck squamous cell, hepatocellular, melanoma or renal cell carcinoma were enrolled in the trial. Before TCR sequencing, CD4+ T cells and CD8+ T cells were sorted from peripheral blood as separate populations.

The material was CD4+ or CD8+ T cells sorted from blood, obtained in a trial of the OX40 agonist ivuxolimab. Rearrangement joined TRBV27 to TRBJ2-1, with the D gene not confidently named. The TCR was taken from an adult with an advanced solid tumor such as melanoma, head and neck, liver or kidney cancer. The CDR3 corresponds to CASSPVPSISEQFF. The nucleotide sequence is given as TGTGCCAGCAGCCCCGTTCCCTCAATTTCTGAGCAGTTCTTC.